Presented here are 30 T cell receptor beta chains from one specimen sequenced in a study of monozygotic twins with inflammatory bowel disease. From the 5' RACE reads, TCRdb lists one entry per CDR3 protein and no DNA. Its listing shows about 160,000 distinct CDR3 sequences. Specimen: blood. The receptor source for this set is a human donor with ulcerative colitis or Crohn's disease, or a healthy co-twin of an affected twin (not recorded which).

The chain has TRBV6-2 or TRBV6-3 and TRBJ1-5. This CDR3 has 15 amino acids. Looked up from germline, CDR1 is MNHEY and CDR2 is SVGEGT. The CDR3 spells CASSYASHSNQPQHF.

The chain combines TRBV19 with TRBJ2-1; TCRdb outputs TRBD2, but without DNA this stays unchecked. The CDR3 length is 15 residues. CDR1 is LNHDA, CDR2 SQIVND, per germline (reference sequence). The chain's CDR3 is CASRLAGPTYNEQFF.

V is TRBV5-1 and J is TRBJ2-1; the D call of TRBD1 rests on TCRdb alone, since no DNA is present to check it. This CDR3 comprises 15 residues. CDR1 is SGHRS, CDR2 YFSETQ, per germline. The CDR3 region is CASSFRQGVVDEQFF.

The chain employs TRBV5-1 and TRBJ2-3; the D gene TCRdb calls, TRBD1, cannot be checked with no DNA. The CDR3 spans 17 residues. CDR1 is SGHRS and CDR2 is YFSETQ in the germline V gene. The CDR3 reads CASSPMISLGAGDTQYF.

The V and J genes are TRBV12-3 or TRBV12-4 and TRBJ1-2; TCRdb names TRBD1, which stays unverified in the absence of DNA. The CDR3 runs 15 residues. CDR3 sequence reads: CASSLQSQGARGYTF.

The CDR3 here is CSARPSGYIGFF. The chain combines TRBV20-1 with TRBJ2-1; checking the TCRdb D call of TRBD2 is not possible without DNA. The CDR3 has 12 amino acids. Germline CDR1 reads DFQATT; CDR2 reads SNEGSKA (reference sequence).

This chain connects TRBV4-1 to TRBJ2-5; TCRdb selects TRBD1, and the lack of DNA leaves this call unchecked. CDR1 MGHRA and CDR2 YSYEKL come from the germline V gene. There are 15 residues in the CDR3. The CDR3 loop is CASSQNRGTQETQYF.

The V and J genes are TRBV14 and TRBJ2-1. The germline CDR1 and CDR2 sequences are SGHDN and FVKESK. This CDR3 has 16 residues. The CDR3 here is CASSQVRGSSYNEQFF.

V gene TRBV24-1 combines with J gene TRBJ1-2; TCRdb designates TRBD1, a call that cannot be tested without DNA. Germline V gene data show CDR1 as KGHDR and CDR2 as SFDVKD. The CDR3 is made up of 15 amino acids. The CDR3 loop is CATSDRTGPDYGYTF.

The V gene is TRBV4-1, the J gene TRBJ1-2; the D gene TCRdb calls, TRBD1, cannot be checked with no DNA. CDR1 is MGHRA, CDR2 YSYEKL, per germline. The CDR3 loop spans 16 amino acids. The CDR3 region is CASSPELRDRLYGYTF.

The CDR3 region is CASSIFSAGINTEAFF. The genes are TRBV19 and TRBJ1-1. Germline CDR1 reads LNHDA; CDR2 reads SQIVND (reference sequence). The length of the CDR3 is 16 residues.

The rearrangement links TRBV29-1 to TRBJ1-1; TCRdb designates TRBD1, a call that cannot be tested without DNA. CDR3 length equals 13 residues. Germline V lookup: CDR1 SQVTM, CDR2 ANQGSEA. CDR3: CSVIKQGNTEAFF.

This chain's CDR3 is CASSFRQGDLPTEAFF. The gene calls are TRBV7-3 and TRBJ1-1; the TCRdb D gene call, TRBD1, has no DNA to confirm it. This CDR3 contains 16 residues. Germline V lookup: CDR1 SGHTA, CDR2 FQGTGA.

The chain couples TRBV24-1 to TRBJ1-5. Germline V gene data show CDR1 as KGHDR and CDR2 as SFDVKD. The CDR3 consists of 12 residues. CDR3 in amino acids: CATSDRFQPQHF.

The CDR3 loop reads CASSLSDSSADTQYF. This chain joins TRBV7-7 and TRBJ2-3. The germline V gene has CDR1 SSHAT and CDR2 FNYEAQ (reference sequence). The CDR3 contains 15 residues.

This chain joins TRBV5-1 and TRBJ2-1; TCRdb reports TRBD2, a call that lacks DNA to check it against. Germline assignment: CDR1 SGHRS and CDR2 YFSETQ. The CDR3 is made up of 17 amino acids. This CDR3 is CASSSGTSVYSYNEQFF.

The chain is built from TRBV11-1 and TRBJ2-3; TCRdb gives TRBD2 as the D gene, but with no DNA this cannot be confirmed. This CDR3 is built from 15 residues. The germline V gene has CDR1 SGHAT and CDR2 FQDESV (reference sequence). Here the CDR3 reads CASSFGGWSTDTQYF. The entire variable domain, with the rest obtained from reference TRBV11-1 and TRBJ2-3, is as follows: EAEVAQSPRYKITEKSQAVAFWCDPISGHATLYWYRQILGQGPELLVQFQDESVVDDSQLPKDRFSAERLKGVDSTLKIQPAELGDSAMYLCASSFGGWSTDTQYFGPGTRLTVL.

The J gene is TRBJ2-3, the V gene TRBV11-3. The CDR3 loop spans 14 amino acids. Germline CDR1 reads SGHNT; CDR2 reads YENEEA. CDR3 protein: CASSSGVTTDTQYF. Looking up the rest from reference TRBV11-3 and TRBJ2-3 gives the full variable domain: EAGVVQSPRYKIIEKKQPVAFWCNPISGHNTLYWYLQNLGQGPELLIRYENEEAVDDSQLPKDRFSAERLKGVDSTLKIQPAELGDSAVYLCASSSGVTTDTQYFGPGTRLTVL.

This chain links TRBV18 with TRBJ2-1; TCRdb proposes TRBD2, but this gene call is untestable without DNA. Germline V gene sequence: CDR1 KGHSH, CDR2 LQKENI. The CDR3 spans 15 residues. CDR3: CASSPTQRAYNEQFF.

The rearrangement joins TRBV18 to TRBJ1-5; there is no DNA to check the TCRdb D call of TRBD1. This CDR3 is 17 amino acids long. Germline values: CDR1 KGHSH, CDR2 LQKENI. The CDR3 here is CASSPQRTGKSNQPQHF.

The chain joins TRBV4-3 to TRBJ2-3; the D call from TCRdb, TRBD1, cannot be confirmed without DNA. CDR1 LGHNA and CDR2 YSLEER come from the germline V gene. The CDR3 extends over 15 amino acids. CDR3 region: CASSQAGTEGDTQYF.

This chain's CDR3 is CASSRDSLNEKLFF. The chain has TRBV7-2 and TRBJ1-4; as DNA is missing, the TRBD1 call by TCRdb cannot be tested. CDR3 length: 14 residues. Germline CDR1 and CDR2: SGHTA and FQGNSA.

The chain uses TRBV20-1 and TRBJ2-5. CDR3 length equals 13 residues. From germline, CDR1 is DFQATT and CDR2 SNEGSKA (reference sequence). CDR3: CSASFRDQETQYF.

The chain couples TRBV11-3 to TRBJ2-7; TCRdb's assignment of TRBD1 cannot be checked, as there is no DNA. Germline V lookup: CDR1 SGHNT, CDR2 YENEEA. This CDR3 is built from 15 residues. Here the CDR3 reads CASSPKGGKPYEQYF.

The CDR3 here is CASSLPGTGETQYF. The V gene is TRBV28, the J gene TRBJ2-5; there is no DNA to check the TCRdb D call of TRBD1. The CDR3 has 14 amino acids. Germline V gene sequence: CDR1 MDHEN, CDR2 SYDVKM.

V gene TRBV3-1 combines with J gene TRBJ2-4; TCRdb indicates TRBD1, and absent DNA this call remains unverified. This CDR3 is built from 14 residues. Germline V gene data show CDR1 as LGHDT and CDR2 as YNNKEL (reference sequence). The CDR3 loop is CASSPGQGLHIQYF.

The V call is TRBV12-3 or TRBV12-4, the J call TRBJ2-6; lacking DNA, the TRBD1 call made by TCRdb goes unchecked. This CDR3 is 16 amino acids long. The CDR3 here is CASSPTGGAGANVLTF.

The V call is TRBV6-2 or TRBV6-3, the J call TRBJ2-5; without DNA, the TCRdb call of TRBD2 cannot be checked. The CDR3 runs 15 residues. The germline V gene encodes CDR1 MNHEY and CDR2 SVGEGT. CDR3 loop: CASSAQGRETETQYF.

The CDR3 protein is CSASGLYTQYF. The chain is built from TRBV20-1 and TRBJ2-3. The CDR3 is 11 residues long. CDR1 is DFQATT, CDR2 SNEGSKA, per germline (reference sequence).

This sequence joins TRBV19 and TRBJ2-1; TCRdb calls TRBD1, which cannot be checked without DNA. This CDR3 has 12 amino acids. Germline V gene sequence: CDR1 LNHDA, CDR2 SQIVND (reference sequence). This CDR3 is CASSNRGNEQFF.